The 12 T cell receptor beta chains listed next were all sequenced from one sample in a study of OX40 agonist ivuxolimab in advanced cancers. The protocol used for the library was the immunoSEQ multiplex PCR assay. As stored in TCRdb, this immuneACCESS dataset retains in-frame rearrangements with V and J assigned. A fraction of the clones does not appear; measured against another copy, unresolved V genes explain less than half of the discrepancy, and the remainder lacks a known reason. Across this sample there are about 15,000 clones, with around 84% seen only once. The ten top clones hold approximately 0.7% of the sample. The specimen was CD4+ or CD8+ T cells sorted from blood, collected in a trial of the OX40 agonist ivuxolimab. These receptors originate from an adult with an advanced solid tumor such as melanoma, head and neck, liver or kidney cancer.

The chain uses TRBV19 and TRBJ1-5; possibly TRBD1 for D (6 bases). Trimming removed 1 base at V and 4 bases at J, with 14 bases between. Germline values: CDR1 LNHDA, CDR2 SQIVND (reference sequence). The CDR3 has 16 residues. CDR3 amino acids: CASSIAPTGPNQPQHF. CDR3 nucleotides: TGTGCCAGTAGTATAGCCCCGACAGGACCTAATCAGCCCCAGCATTTT.

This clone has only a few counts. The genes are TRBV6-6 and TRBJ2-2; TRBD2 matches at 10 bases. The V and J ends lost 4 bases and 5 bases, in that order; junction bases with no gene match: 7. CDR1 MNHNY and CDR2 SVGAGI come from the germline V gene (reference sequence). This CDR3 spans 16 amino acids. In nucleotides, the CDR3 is TGTGCCAGCAGTTTCCCAGCGGGGGGGCGTACCGGGGAGCTGTTTTTT. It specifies CASSFPAGGRTGELFF.

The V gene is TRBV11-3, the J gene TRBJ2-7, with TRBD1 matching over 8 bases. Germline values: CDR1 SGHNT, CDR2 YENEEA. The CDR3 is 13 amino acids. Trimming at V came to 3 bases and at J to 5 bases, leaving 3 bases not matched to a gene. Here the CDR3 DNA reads TGTGCCAGCAGCTTTCGGACAGGGAACGAGCAGTACTTC. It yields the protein CASSFRTGNEQYF.

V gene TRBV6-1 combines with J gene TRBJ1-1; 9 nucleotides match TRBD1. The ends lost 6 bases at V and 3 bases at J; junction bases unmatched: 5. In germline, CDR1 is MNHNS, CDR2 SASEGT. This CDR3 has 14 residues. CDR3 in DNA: TGTGCCAGCAGGGCGGGACAGGGCTACACTGAAGCTTTCTTT. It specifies CASRAGQGYTEAFF.

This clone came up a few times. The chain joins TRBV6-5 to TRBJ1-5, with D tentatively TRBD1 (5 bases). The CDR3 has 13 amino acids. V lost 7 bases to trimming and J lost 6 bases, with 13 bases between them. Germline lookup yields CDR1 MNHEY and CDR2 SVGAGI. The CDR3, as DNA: TGTGCCAGCACCGAGGGGTGGGGTCAGCCCCAGCATTTT. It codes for CASTEGWGQPQHF.

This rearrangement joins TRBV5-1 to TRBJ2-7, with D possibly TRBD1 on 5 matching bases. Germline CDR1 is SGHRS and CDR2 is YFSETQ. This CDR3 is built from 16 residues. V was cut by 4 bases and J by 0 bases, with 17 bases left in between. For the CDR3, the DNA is TGCGCCAGCAGCGCGGCTATAGGGGCTTTCTCCTACGAGCAGTACTTC. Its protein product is CASSAAIGAFSYEQYF.

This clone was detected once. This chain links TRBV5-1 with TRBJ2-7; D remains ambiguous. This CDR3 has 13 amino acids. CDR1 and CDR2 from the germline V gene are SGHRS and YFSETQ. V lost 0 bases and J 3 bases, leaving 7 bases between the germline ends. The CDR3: CASSLGTGYEQYF. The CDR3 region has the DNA TGCGCCAGCAGCTTGGGAACTGGCTACGAGCAGTACTTC.

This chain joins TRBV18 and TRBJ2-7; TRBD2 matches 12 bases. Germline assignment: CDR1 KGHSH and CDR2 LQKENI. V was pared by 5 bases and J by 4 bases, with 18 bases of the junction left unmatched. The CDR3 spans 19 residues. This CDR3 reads CASSARTSGEGHMGYEQYF. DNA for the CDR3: TGTGCCAGCTCAGCACGGACTAGCGGGGAAGGTCATATGGGGTACGAGCAGTACTTC.

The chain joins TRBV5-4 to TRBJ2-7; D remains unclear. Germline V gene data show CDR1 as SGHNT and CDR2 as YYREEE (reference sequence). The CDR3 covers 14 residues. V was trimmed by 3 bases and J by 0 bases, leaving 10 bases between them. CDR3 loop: CASSSRADSYEQYF. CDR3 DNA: TGTGCCAGCAGCTCCCGGGCAGACTCCTACGAGCAGTACTTC.

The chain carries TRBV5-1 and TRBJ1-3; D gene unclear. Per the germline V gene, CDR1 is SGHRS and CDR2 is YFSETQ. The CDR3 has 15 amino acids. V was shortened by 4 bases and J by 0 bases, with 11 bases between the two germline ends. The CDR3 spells CASSPQFRSGNTIYF. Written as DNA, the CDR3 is TGCGCCAGCAGCCCCCAGTTCCGCTCTGGAAACACCATATATTTT.

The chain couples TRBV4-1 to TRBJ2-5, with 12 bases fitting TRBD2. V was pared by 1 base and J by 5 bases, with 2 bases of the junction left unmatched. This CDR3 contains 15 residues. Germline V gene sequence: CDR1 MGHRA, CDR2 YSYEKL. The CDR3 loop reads CASSQGLAGVETQYF. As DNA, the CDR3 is TGCGCCAGCAGCCAAGGACTAGCGGGAGTTGAGACCCAGTACTTC.

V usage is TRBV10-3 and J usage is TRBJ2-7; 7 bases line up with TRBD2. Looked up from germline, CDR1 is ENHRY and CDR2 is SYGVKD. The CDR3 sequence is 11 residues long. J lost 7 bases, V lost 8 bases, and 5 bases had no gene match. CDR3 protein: CAIGVGGEQYF. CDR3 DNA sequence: TGTGCCATCGGGGTCGGGGGGGAGCAGTACTTC.